This T cell receptor beta chain was documented in a study of T cells in Graves' hyperthyroidism and ophthalmopathy. TCR beta CDR3 sequences were amplified from RNA transcripts. The HTBI primer set served for first-round RT-PCR of the TCR CDR3. Each CDR3 protein gets one entry after TCRdb re-called the multiplex PCR reads with MiXCR. Found here are over 150,000 distinct CDR3 sequences, about 18% of them singletons; the top ten hold 29%. The CDR3 extends over 15 amino acids. The germline V gene encodes CDR1 SGHTA and CDR2 FQGTGA. The V and J ends lost 2 bases and 2 bases respectively, with 13 bases between them. This clonotype was detected many times.

Sequenced: blood. The clonotype was recovered from a woman between 50 and 59 years old with Graves' hyperthyroidism. J is TRBJ2-7 and V is TRBV7-3; a weak D match, TRBD2 (5 bases). The CDR3 sequence: CASSLSSVGTYEQYF. The CDR3 nucleotides are TGTGCCAGCAGCTTATCGTCCGTCGGGACCTACGAGCAGTACTTC.